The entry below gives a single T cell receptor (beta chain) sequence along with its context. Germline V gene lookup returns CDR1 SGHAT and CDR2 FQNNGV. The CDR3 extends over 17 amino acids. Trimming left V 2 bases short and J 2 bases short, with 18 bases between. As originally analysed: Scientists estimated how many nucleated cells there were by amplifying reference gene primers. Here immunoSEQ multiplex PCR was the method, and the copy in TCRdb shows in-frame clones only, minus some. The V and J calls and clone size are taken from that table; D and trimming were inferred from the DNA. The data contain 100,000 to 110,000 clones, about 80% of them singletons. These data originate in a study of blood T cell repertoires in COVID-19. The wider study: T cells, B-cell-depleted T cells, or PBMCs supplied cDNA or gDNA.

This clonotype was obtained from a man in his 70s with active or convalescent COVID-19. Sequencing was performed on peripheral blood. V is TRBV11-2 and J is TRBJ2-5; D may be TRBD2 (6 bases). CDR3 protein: CASSLSKEGLRQETQYF. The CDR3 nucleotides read TGTGCCAGCAGCTTATCGAAAGAGGGACTCCGTCAAGAGACCCAGTACTTC.